This T cell receptor (beta chain) emerged from a study of CD8 T cells in Susac syndrome (dated by TCRdb to between 2018 and 2021). Study-wide context: Whether CD8+ T cell activation and differentiation in Susac syndrome was antigen driven was tested using repertoire sequencing. Clonality of the CD8+ T cell repertoire was compared between about a dozen healthy donors, approximately 14 Susac syndrome patients and 15 multiple sclerosis patients.

Peripheral blood CD8+ and CD4+ T cells from healthy donors, Susac syndrome patients and multiple sclerosis patients were profiled using high-throughput TCR beta sequencing. The multiple sclerosis controls were treatment-naive patients who had stable or active relapsing-remitting disease and met the revised McDonald criteria. CD8+ TEMRA cells were enriched by FACS, while bulk CD8+ and CD4+ T cells were purified by magnetic negative isolation. Blood was drawn into EDTA tubes, processed within 24 hours, and PBMCs were isolated by density gradient centrifugation. PBMCs destined for TCR sequencing were cryopreserved in liquid nitrogen and later thawed in a 37 °C water bath. A purity of at least 90% was achieved for sorted or isolated CD4+, CD8+ and CD8+ TEMRA cells. RNA was extracted with the RNeasy kit and about 0.5 to 1 ug was reverse transcribed using random hexamers. TCR beta CDR3 regions were amplified with the immunoSEQ multiplex PCR assay covering 54 Vbeta and 13 Jbeta segments. PCR amplification bias was corrected using a synthetic template baseline for primer optimization and computational correction. The original methods were these. Reads were assigned to V, D and J genes according to IMGT and analyzed in immunoSEQ Analyzer, with only productive sequences retained. To calculate clonality, Shannon entropy was normalized by log2 of the number of productive unique sequences and then subtracted from one. For each patient and control, public and private clones were evaluated among the 100 most prevalent clones. Clones were defined as Susac-specific if absent from the healthy and MS cohorts, from over a thousand published viral clones and from other ImmuneACCESS disease sequences. The public sequencing data were trimmed at Q25 with fastp and processed into clonotypes with MiXCR by TCRdb, which kept only in-frame beta chains. Rows merge per CDR3 protein into single entries with the most common DNA and genes. The V and J calls and clone size come from TCRdb's table, not from the authors' own analysis. This sample lists about 180,000 distinct CDR3 sequences; about 95% were detected once. Less than 0.2% of the sample rests with the top ten.

Including the terminal cysteine and phenylalanine, the CDR3 comprises 15 residues. Here the CDR3 DNA is all that survives: 45 bases in frame from base 1. V was cut back by 2 bases and J by 0 bases, leaving a gap of 8 bases between them. The germline V gene specifies MDHEN as CDR1 and SYDVKM as CDR2. Points on this clonotype: Its cognate antigen has yet to be identified. Qualities for individual bases were not recorded, and no much larger clone is one base off.

The full study reports these points: The number of individuals in the TCR sequencing and HLA analysis was recognized as being relatively small.

The V and J segments used are TRBV28 and TRBJ2-1, with the D gene too uncertain to name. Specimen: CD8+ T cells from PBMCs. The TCR comes from a human donor with multiple sclerosis. DNA sequence: TGTGCCAGCAGTTTACCCGGACGCTCCTACAATGAGCAGTTCTTC. Its protein is CASSLPGRSYNEQFF.